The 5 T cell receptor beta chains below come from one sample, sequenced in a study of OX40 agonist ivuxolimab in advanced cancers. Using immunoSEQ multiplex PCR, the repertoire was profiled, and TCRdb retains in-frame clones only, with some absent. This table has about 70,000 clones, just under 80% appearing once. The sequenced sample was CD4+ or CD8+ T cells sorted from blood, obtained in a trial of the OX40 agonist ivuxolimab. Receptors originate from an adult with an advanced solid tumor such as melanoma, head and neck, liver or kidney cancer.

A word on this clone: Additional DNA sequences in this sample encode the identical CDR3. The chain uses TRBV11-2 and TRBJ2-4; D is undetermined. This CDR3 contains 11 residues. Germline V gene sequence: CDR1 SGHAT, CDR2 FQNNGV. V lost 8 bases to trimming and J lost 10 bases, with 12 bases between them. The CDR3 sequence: CASGSSAIQYF. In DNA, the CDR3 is TGTGCCAGCGGGTCGTCGGCAATTCAGTACTTC.

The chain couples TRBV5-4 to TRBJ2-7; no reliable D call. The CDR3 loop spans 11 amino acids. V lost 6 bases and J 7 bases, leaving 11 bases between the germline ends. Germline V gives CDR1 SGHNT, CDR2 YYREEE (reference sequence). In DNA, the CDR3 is TGTGCCAGCACCCTCCTCGGTGAGCAGTACTTC. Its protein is CASTLLGEQYF.

CDR3 sequence (DNA): TGTGCCAGCAGCTTAGGAACGGCGTTTCAAGAGACCCAGTACTTC. Translation gives CASSLGTAFQETQYF. The chain uses TRBV7-2 and TRBJ2-5; D is undetermined. CDR1 and CDR2 from the germline V gene are SGHTA and FQGNSA. Trimming stripped 1 base from V and 2 bases from J, with 11 bases between. This CDR3 region has 15 residues. Looking up the rest from reference TRBV7-2 and TRBJ2-5 gives the full variable domain: GAGVSQSPSNKVTEKGKDVELRCDPISGHTALYWYRQSLGQGLEFLIYFQGNSAPDKSGLPSDRFSAERTGGSVSTLTIQRTQQEDSAVYLCASSLGTAFQETQYFGPGTRLLVL.

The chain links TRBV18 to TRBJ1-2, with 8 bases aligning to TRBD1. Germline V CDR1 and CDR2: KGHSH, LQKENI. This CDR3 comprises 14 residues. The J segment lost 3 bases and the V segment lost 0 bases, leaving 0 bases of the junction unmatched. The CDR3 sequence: CASSPPGQDYGYTF. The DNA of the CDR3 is TGTGCCAGCTCACCACCGGGACAGGACTATGGCTACACCTTC.

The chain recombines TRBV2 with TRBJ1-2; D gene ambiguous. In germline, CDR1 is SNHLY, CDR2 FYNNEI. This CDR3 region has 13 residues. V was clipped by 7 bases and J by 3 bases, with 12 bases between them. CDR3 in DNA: TGTGCCAGCACTCTTCAATCGGACTATGGCTACACCTTC. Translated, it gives CASTLQSDYGYTF.